The 25 T cell receptor beta chains below all came from one sample that was sequenced in a study of blood T cell repertoires in COVID-19. Produced via immunoSEQ multiplex PCR; TCRdb's table is partial and in-frame only. The table records about 190,000 clones, about 88% of them present only once. Sequenced material: peripheral blood. Receptor source: a man in his 70s with active or convalescent COVID-19.

The chain is built from TRBV19 and TRBJ2-7; TRBD1 is a possible D gene (6 bases). V lost 5 bases and J 5 bases, leaving 13 bases between the germline ends. CDR1 and CDR2 (germline): LNHDA, SQIVND (reference sequence). This CDR3 spans 13 amino acids. CDR3 protein: CASSAQGSDEQYF. The CDR3 DNA reads as TGTGCCAGTAGTGCACAGGGTTCCGACGAGCAGTACTTC.

The chain is built from TRBV19 and TRBJ1-5, with TRBD1 as a possible D gene (6 bases). The germline V and J ends were trimmed by 4 bases and 5 bases, with 12 bases remaining between them. CDR1 is LNHDA, CDR2 SQIVND, per germline (reference sequence). There are 14 residues in the CDR3. This CDR3 is CASSTTGSDQPQHF. CDR3 coding DNA: TGTGCCAGTAGTACAACAGGGAGTGATCAGCCCCAGCATTTT.

The rearrangement uses TRBV5-1 and TRBJ1-5; TRBD1 aligns across 9 bases. Germline-derived CDR1 and CDR2 are SGHRS and YFSETQ. The CDR3 totals 17 residues. V lost 0 bases, J lost 5 bases, and 9 bases stayed unmatched. CDR3 nucleotide sequence: TGCGCCAGCAGCTTGGCCGAGGGACAGGGTCCCGATCAGCCCCAGCATTTT. The encoded protein is CASSLAEGQGPDQPQHF.

The CDR3 reads CASSPTGANQKPGLVEQYF. CDR3 in DNA: TGTGCCAGCTCACCTACAGGGGCGAATCAAAAGCCGGGACTAGTCGAGCAGTACTTC. The J gene is TRBJ2-7, the V gene TRBV18; TRBD2 is a possible D gene (8 bases). Germline loops: CDR1 KGHSH, CDR2 LQKENI. This CDR3 has 19 amino acids. V was pared by 3 bases and J by 6 bases, with 30 bases between.

The V gene is TRBV19, the J gene TRBJ2-5; TRBD2 is a possible D gene (6 bases). The CDR3 is 12 residues long. Trimming cost V 3 bases and J 4 bases, with 6 bases left between them. The V gene's germline CDR1 is LNHDA and CDR2 SQIVND (reference sequence). The CDR3 spells CASSMGGETQYF. CDR3 coding DNA: TGTGCCAGTAGTATGGGAGGAGAGACCCAGTACTTC. Looking up the rest from reference TRBV19 and TRBJ2-5 gives the full variable domain: DGGITQSPKYLFRKEGQNVTLSCEQNLNHDAMYWYRQDPGQGLRLIYYSQIVNDFQKGDIAEGYSVSREKKESFPLTVTSAQKNPTAFYLCASSMGGETQYFGPGTRLLVL.

This chain uses TRBV19 with TRBJ2-6; 8 nucleotides line up with TRBD2. With 7 bases clipped from V and 1 base from J, the junction kept 0 bases outside the gene matches. CDR1 and CDR2 (germline): LNHDA, SQIVND (reference sequence). The CDR3 contains 14 residues. The CDR3 loop reads CASKRGSGANVLTF. CDR3 bases: TGTGCCAGTAAGCGGGGGTCTGGGGCCAACGTCCTGACTTTC.

The chain recombines TRBV28 with TRBJ1-2; 8 bases map to TRBD1. V was clipped by 3 bases and J by 8 bases; unmatched bases: 8. The CDR3 spans 14 residues. Looked up from germline, CDR1 is MDHEN and CDR2 is SYDVKM. CDR3 nucleotides: TGTGCCAGCAGTTTGGTACAGGGGGAGGGAGGCTACACCTTC. Translating gives CASSLVQGEGGYTF.

The rearrangement uses TRBV5-1 and TRBJ2-2; 7 nucleotides align to TRBD1. This CDR3 region has 14 residues. The germline V gene encodes CDR1 SGHRS and CDR2 YFSETQ. V dropped 3 bases and J dropped 4; count of bases not matched to a gene: 3. Here the CDR3 reads CASSSGQATGELFF. The CDR3 nucleotides are TGCGCCAGCAGCTCAGGACAGGCCACCGGGGAGCTGTTTTTT. Supplemented by reference TRBV5-1 and TRBJ2-2, the full variable domain reads KAGVTQTPRYLIKTRGQQVTLSCSPISGHRSVSWYQQTPGQGLQFLFEYFSETQRNKGNFPGRFSGRQFSNSRSEMNVSTLELGDSALYLCASSSGQATGELFFGEGSRLTVL.

V gene TRBV4-3 combines with J gene TRBJ2-3, with D perhaps matching TRBD1 (6 bases). Trimming took off 0 bases at V and 1 base at J, with 11 bases between the two ends. This CDR3 spans 16 amino acids. Germline V gene lookup returns CDR1 LGHNA and CDR2 YSLEER. CDR3 DNA sequence: TGCGCCAGCAGCCAAGATTGGGGGCAGGGCACAGATACGCAGTATTTT. Translation gives CASSQDWGQGTDTQYF.

The rearrangement uses TRBV2 and TRBJ1-5; D not resolved. This CDR3 region has 12 residues. Germline CDR1 and CDR2: SNHLY and FYNNEI. Trimming stripped 6 bases from V and 8 bases from J, with 11 bases between. In DNA form, the CDR3 reads TGTGCCAGCAGCCTAGGCCTCGAGCCCCAGCATTTT. Translating it yields CASSLGLEPQHF.

Note on this clone: This sample includes further DNA sequences coding for the same CDR3. V gene TRBV10-1 combines with J gene TRBJ2-7; TRBD2 is a possible D gene (5 bases). The CDR3 loop spans 14 amino acids. CDR1 is WNHNN and CDR2 is SYGVQD in the germline V gene (reference sequence). V lost 0 bases and J lost 1, with 7 bases in between. The CDR3 reads CASSESGGSYEQYF. The DNA for the CDR3 is TGCGCCAGCAGTGAGTCAGGAGGATCCTACGAGCAGTACTTC.

V and J are TRBV10-3 and TRBJ2-7, with 10 nucleotides matching TRBD1. The CDR3 runs 15 residues. The germline V gene encodes CDR1 ENHRY and CDR2 SYGVKD. The V segment lost 6 bases and the J segment 1 base; nucleotides outside the gene matches: 6. DNA for the CDR3: TGTGCCATCAGCCGGGGACAGGGGTTATCCTACGAGCAGTACTTC. Translation gives CAISRGQGLSYEQYF.

The chain employs TRBV2 and TRBJ2-3; 12 bases are a match to TRBD2. The CDR3 length is 15 residues. The ends lost 7 bases at V and 0 bases at J; junction bases unmatched: 2. Germline lookup yields CDR1 SNHLY and CDR2 FYNNEI. DNA for the CDR3: TGTGCCAGCACTAGCGGGGGGGCGAGCACAGATACGCAGTATTTT. It yields the protein CASTSGGASTDTQYF.

This clone was observed once. J is TRBJ1-2 and V is TRBV27; perhaps TRBD1 as D (6 bases). The ends were cut back, 4 bases at V and 7 bases at J, with 16 bases in the middle. The CDR3 loop spans 14 amino acids. Germline V lookup: CDR1 MNHEY, CDR2 SMNVEV (reference sequence). The DNA for the CDR3 is TGTGCCAGCAGTTCATATCCCGGGACATCTGGCTACACCTTC. Translating gives CASSSYPGTSGYTF.

This chain links TRBV6-2 or TRBV6-3 with TRBJ1-2; D ambiguous. There are 12 residues in the CDR3. Germline CDR1 is MNHEY and CDR2 is SVGEGT. V was trimmed by 5 bases and J by 6 bases, leaving 10 bases between them. Here the CDR3 reads CASSPGFNGYTF. The CDR3 coding sequence is TGTGCCAGCAGTCCCGGGTTTAATGGCTACACCTTC.

This chain joins TRBV24-1 and TRBJ1-1; TRBD1 matches 12 bases. V shed 3 bases, J shed 11 bases, and the junction held 6 bases outside the gene matches. CDR3 length equals 14 residues. Looked up from germline, CDR1 is KGHDR and CDR2 is SFDVKD. CDR3: CATSDPGQGAYAFF. CDR3 bases: TGTGCCACCAGTGATCCGGGACAGGGGGCGTATGCTTTCTTT.

J is TRBJ2-7 and V is TRBV7-2; 9 nucleotides agree with TRBD2. The germline CDR1 and CDR2 sequences are SGHTA and FQGNSA. Unmatched junction bases numbered 11, after V lost 10 bases and J lost 1 base. CDR3 length: 15 residues. The CDR3 DNA is TGTGCCACCGCGGGGGGGCGCGCTAGGTCCTACGAGCAGTACTTC. Translating it yields CATAGGRARSYEQYF.

This chain joins TRBV28 and TRBJ1-2; perhaps TRBD1 as D (6 bases). Germline V gene lookup returns CDR1 MDHEN and CDR2 SYDVKM. The germline V and J ends were trimmed by 4 bases and 3 bases, with 9 bases remaining between them. The CDR3 runs 13 residues. The CDR3: CASSSGEYYGYTF. CDR3 sequence (DNA): TGTGCCAGCAGTTCAGGGGAATACTATGGCTACACCTTC.

The rearrangement joins TRBV28 to TRBJ2-1; perhaps TRBD2 as D (6 bases). CDR1 MDHEN and CDR2 SYDVKM come from the germline V gene. The CDR3 has 18 residues. The germline V and J ends were trimmed by 3 bases and 3 bases, with 21 bases remaining between them. CDR3 protein: CASSFSPTRSGNYNEQFF. CDR3 nucleotide sequence: TGTGCCAGCAGTTTCTCTCCGACTAGGAGCGGCAACTACAATGAGCAGTTCTTC. The variable domain in full, with the rest retrieved from reference TRBV28 and TRBJ2-1, is DVKVTQSSRYLVKRTGEKVFLECVQDMDHENMFWYRQDPGLGLRLIYFSYDVKMKEKGDIPEGYSVSREKKERFSLILESASTNQTSMYLCASSFSPTRSGNYNEQFFGPGTRLTVL.

V gene TRBV10-3 combines with J gene TRBJ2-7; 13 nucleotides line up with TRBD2. This CDR3 has 15 amino acids. Germline V gives CDR1 ENHRY, CDR2 SYGVKD. Losses at the gene ends were 2 bases for V and 6 bases for J; bases not matched to a gene: 4. The CDR3 region has the DNA TGTGCCATCAGTGAGGGACTAGCGGGAGAACCCGAGCAGTACTTC. It codes for CAISEGLAGEPEQYF.

This clone was detected only a few times. This rearrangement joins TRBV6-6 to TRBJ2-7; a weak D match, TRBD1 (5 bases). Trimming stripped 0 bases from V and 10 bases from J, with 10 bases between. Germline CDR1 and CDR2: MNHNY and SVGAGI (reference sequence). The CDR3 has 12 residues. CDR3 sequence: CASSYSKTVQYF. The CDR3 region has the DNA TGTGCCAGCAGTTACTCGAAGACAGTACAGTACTTC.

V is TRBV5-6 and J is TRBJ2-3; D is undetermined. V lost 5 bases to trimming and J lost 7 bases, with 14 bases between them. This CDR3 contains 13 residues. The germline CDR1 and CDR2 sequences are SGHDT and YYEEEE. The CDR3 loop reads CASSPRYIHTQYF. The DNA of the CDR3 is TGTGCCAGCAGTCCAAGATACATCCATACGCAGTATTTT. The variable domain in full, with the rest retrieved from reference TRBV5-6 and TRBJ2-3, is DAGVTQSPTHLIKTRGQQVTLRCSPKSGHDTVSWYQQALGQGPQFIFQYYEEEERQRGNFPDRFSGHQFPNYSSELNVNALLLGDSALYLCASSPRYIHTQYFGPGTRLTVL.

The rearrangement joins TRBV3-1 (or the pseudogene TRBV3-2) to TRBJ2-3; 8 bases match TRBD1. The V gene's germline CDR1 is LGHDT and CDR2 YNNKEL (reference sequence). V lost 2 bases to trimming and J lost 8 bases; unmatched junction nucleotides: 15. The CDR3 loop spans 17 amino acids. The CDR3 sequence is CASSQYWDRFGSSTQYF. Written as DNA, the CDR3 is TGTGCCAGCAGCCAATATTGGGACAGGTTTGGGTCAAGTACGCAGTATTTT.

The rearrangement links TRBV29-1 to TRBJ2-3, with D perhaps TRBD2 (6 bases). The CDR3 loop spans 13 amino acids. Trimming pared 0 bases from V and 11 bases from J, leaving 15 bases between. Per the germline V gene, CDR1 is SQVTM and CDR2 is ANQGSEA. The chain's CDR3 is CSVEETSPGGQYF. Here the CDR3 DNA reads TGCAGCGTTGAAGAGACCTCCCCCGGGGGGCAGTATTTT.

The chain employs TRBV19 and TRBJ1-5; D ambiguous. The germline gives CDR1 LNHDA, CDR2 SQIVND (reference sequence). V was trimmed by 3 bases and J by 0 bases, leaving 9 bases between them. The CDR3 covers 15 residues. DNA for the CDR3: TGTGCCAGTAGTATCCCTCCCGTTAGCAATCAGCCCCAGCATTTT. Translation gives CASSIPPVSNQPQHF.